Given below is one TCR beta chain in context. Antigen: not known. This specimen belongs to a study of cytomegalovirus exposure and HLA in healthy donors. V lost 6 bases and J 2 bases, leaving 5 bases between the germline ends. CDR1 and CDR2 (germline): MNHEY, SMNVEV (reference sequence). The CDR3 contains 12 residues. PCR was performed using 60 Vbeta and 13 Jbeta primers. Data came from immunoSEQ multiplex PCR; TCRdb stores just in-frame clones and leaves some out. The table has about 130,000 clones, approximately 69% seen once. Study-level points and caveats: Clonal expansion was found to be greater in HLA-associated TCR beta chains than in equally common others in a later analysis.

This TCR derives from a man aged 35 to 55 in good health and CMV-seropositive. The chain employs TRBV27 and TRBJ1-5; D unresolved. Input material: PBMCs. DNA of the CDR3: TGTGCCAGCAGCACGGGCAATCAGCCCCAGCATTTT. As protein: CASSTGNQPQHF.